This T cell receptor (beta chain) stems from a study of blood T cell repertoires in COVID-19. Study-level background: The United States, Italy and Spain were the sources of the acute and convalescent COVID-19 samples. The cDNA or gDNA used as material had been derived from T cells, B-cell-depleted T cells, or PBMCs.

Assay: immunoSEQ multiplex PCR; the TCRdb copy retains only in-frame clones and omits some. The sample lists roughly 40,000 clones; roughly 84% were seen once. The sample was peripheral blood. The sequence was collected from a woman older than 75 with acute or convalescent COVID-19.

The CDR3 region is CASSFSVNTEAFF. As DNA, the CDR3 is TGTGCCAGCAGCTTCTCGGTGAACACTGAAGCTTTCTTT. The V call is TRBV11-3, the J call TRBJ1-1; D is ambiguous. Germline CDR1 and CDR2: SGHNT and YENEEA. The CDR3 extends over 13 amino acids. V lost 3 bases, J lost 0 bases, and 5 bases lay in between.